This T cell receptor (beta chain) originates from a study of T-cell reconstitution after alpha-beta-depleted transplantation in children. Trimming removed 2 bases from V and 3 bases from J, with 7 bases in between. Germline CDR1 reads SGHRS; CDR2 reads YFSETQ. The CDR3 spans 13 residues. This clonotype was counted at least ten times. Molecular barcoding with unique molecular identifiers was used for the TCRbeta library. TCRdb ran MiXCR on the PCR reads and lists one entry per CDR3 protein. The profile shows 170,000 or so distinct CDR3 sequences, more than 6.5% of them singletons. This material consisted of PBMCs from the stem cell graft donor, taken from the stem cell graft. This chain uses TRBV5-1 with TRBJ2-3; D remains ambiguous. This clonotype was sampled from a human donor who donated a stem cell graft to a child with Wiskott-Aldrich syndrome. The CDR3 region has the DNA TGCGCCAGCAGCTTTTTCTTGACAGATACGCAGTATTTT. This translates into CASSFFLTDTQYF.